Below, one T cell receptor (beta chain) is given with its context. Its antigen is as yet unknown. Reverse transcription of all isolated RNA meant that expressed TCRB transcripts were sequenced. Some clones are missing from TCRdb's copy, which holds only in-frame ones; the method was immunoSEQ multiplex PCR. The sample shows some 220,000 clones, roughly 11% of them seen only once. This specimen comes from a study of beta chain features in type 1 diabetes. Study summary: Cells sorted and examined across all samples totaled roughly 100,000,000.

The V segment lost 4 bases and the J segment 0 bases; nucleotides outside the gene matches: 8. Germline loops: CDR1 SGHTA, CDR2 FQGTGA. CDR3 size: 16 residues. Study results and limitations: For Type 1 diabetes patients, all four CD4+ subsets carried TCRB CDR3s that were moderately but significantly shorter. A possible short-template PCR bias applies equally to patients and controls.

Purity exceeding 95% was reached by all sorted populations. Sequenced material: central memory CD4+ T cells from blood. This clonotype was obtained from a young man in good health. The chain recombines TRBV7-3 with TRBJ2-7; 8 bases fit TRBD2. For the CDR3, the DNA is TGTGCCAGCAGCTCCTTTCGGCGGGAGGTCTCCTACGAGCAGTACTTC. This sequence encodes CASSSFRREVSYEQYF.